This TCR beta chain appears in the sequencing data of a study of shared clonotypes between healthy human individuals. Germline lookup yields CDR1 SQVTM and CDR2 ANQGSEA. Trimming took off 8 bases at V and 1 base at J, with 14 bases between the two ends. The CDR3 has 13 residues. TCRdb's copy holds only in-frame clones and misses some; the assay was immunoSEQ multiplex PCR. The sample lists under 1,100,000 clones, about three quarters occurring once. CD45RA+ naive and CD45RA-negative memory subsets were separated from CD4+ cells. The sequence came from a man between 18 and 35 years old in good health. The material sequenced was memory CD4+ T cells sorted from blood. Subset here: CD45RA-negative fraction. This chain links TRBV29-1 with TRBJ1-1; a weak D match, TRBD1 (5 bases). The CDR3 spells CSLGGEGNTEAFF. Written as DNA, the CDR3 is TGCAGCCTTGGGGGAGAGGGGAACACTGAAGCTTTCTTT.